The clone carrying this T cell receptor beta chain has only a few counts. Authors' methods: Estimation of nucleated cell counts was performed using reference gene primer amplification. Generated by immunoSEQ multiplex PCR, the TCRdb table keeps only in-frame clones and is missing some. From that table come the V and J calls and clone size; the DNA was used to work out D and trimming. Counted here are approximately 260,000 clones, roughly 88% occurring once; the ten biggest clones make up approximately 1.2%. This sample was taken from a study of blood T cell repertoires in COVID-19. Participants were placed into cohorts based on the clinical history they reported. The V end was cut by 6 bases, the J end by 0 bases, with 12 bases between. CDR3 length equals 15 residues. Germline values: CDR1 MRHNA, CDR2 SNTAGT.

Material: PBMCs or T cells enriched from blood (not recorded which). The gene calls are TRBV6-4 and TRBJ2-1, with D possibly TRBD2 on 5 matching bases. The clonotype originates from a woman in her thirties or forties with acute COVID-19. As DNA, the CDR3 is TGTGCCAGCAGCCCTGAACTAGGCTCCTACAATGAGCAGTTCTTC. It codes for CASSPELGSYNEQFF.